Presented here are 15 T cell receptor beta chains from one specimen sequenced in a study of long-term antiretroviral therapy in people with HIV. Survey-level resolution applied to immunoSEQ assay v3.0. Profiled with immunoSEQ multiplex PCR; TCRdb holds only in-frame clones, not every one. The sample consists of tens of thousands of clones, roughly 77% of them appearing once. This specimen consisted of unsorted PBMCs, obtained 1.9 years after starting antiretroviral therapy. Receptor source: a man younger than 30 with HIV.

The genes are TRBV19 and TRBJ1-5; TRBD1 matches at 8 bases. With 5 bases clipped from V and 8 bases from J, the junction kept 11 bases outside the gene matches. The CDR3 has 15 residues. CDR1 is LNHDA and CDR2 is SQIVND in the germline V gene (reference sequence). The CDR3 sequence is CASSLPGQVWEPQHF. The DNA for the CDR3 is TGTGCCAGTAGTTTACCGGGACAGGTATGGGAGCCCCAGCATTTT.

V gene TRBV5-5 combines with J gene TRBJ2-7; 10 nucleotides line up with TRBD1. Germline V gene sequence: CDR1 SGHKS, CDR2 YYEKEE (reference sequence). The V and J ends lost 2 bases and 3 bases, in that order; junction bases with no gene match: 5. The CDR3 length is 15 residues. Here the CDR3 DNA reads TGTGCCAGCAGCTTCTGGACAGGGGGAGGCTACGAGCAGTACTTC. Translating it yields CASSFWTGGGYEQYF. Using reference TRBV5-5 and TRBJ2-7 for the parts outside the CDR3, the full variable domain is DAGVTQSPTHLIKTRGQQVTLRCSPISGHKSVSWYQQVLGQGPQFIFQYYEKEERGRGNFPDRFSARQFPNYSSELNVNALLLGDSALYLCASSFWTGGGYEQYFGPGTRLTVT.

The J gene is TRBJ2-5, the V gene TRBV19, with D possibly being TRBD2 (5 bases). CDR1 and CDR2 (germline): LNHDA, SQIVND (reference sequence). There are 14 residues in the CDR3. The ends were cut back, 1 base at V and 2 bases at J, with 8 bases in the middle. The CDR3 loop is CASSIAGLQETQYF. CDR3 in DNA: TGTGCCAGTAGTATAGCAGGACTTCAAGAGACCCAGTACTTC.

The J gene is TRBJ1-6, the V gene TRBV7-9, with 8 positions matching TRBD1. CDR3 size: 16 residues. Per germline, CDR1 SEHNR and CDR2 FQNEAQ (reference sequence). J was trimmed by 1 base and V by 5 bases; bases with no gene match: 4. The CDR3 spells CASSRQGKSYNSPLHF. CDR3 coding DNA: TGTGCCAGCAGCAGACAGGGGAAATCCTATAATTCACCCCTCCACTTT.

This clone turned up a few times. V and J are TRBV7-3 and TRBJ2-2; 7 bases line up with TRBD1. The CDR3 consists of 18 residues. Germline values: CDR1 SGHTA, CDR2 FQGTGA. Trimming removed 1 base from V and 4 bases from J; junction bases left unmatched: 12. The CDR3 DNA is TGTGCCAGCAGCTTAAAGGGGTACCGGGACAGAGGCACCGGGGAGCTGTTTTTT. Amino acids: CASSLKGYRDRGTGELFF.

The rearrangement uses TRBV25-1 and TRBJ2-7, with D unresolved. V was trimmed by 4 bases and J by 6 bases, leaving 7 bases between them. Germline V CDR1 and CDR2: MGHDK, SYGVNS. There are 11 residues in the CDR3. Written as DNA, the CDR3 is TGTGCCAGCAGTGGATTCAGCGAGCAGTACTTC. Its protein product is CASSGFSEQYF.

This chain links TRBV6-1 with TRBJ1-4; the D is unclear. The V end lost 0 bases, the J end lost 8 bases, and 13 bases lay between the germline ends. This CDR3 has 15 residues. Germline CDR1 is MNHNS and CDR2 is SASEGT. In nucleotides, the CDR3 is TGTGCCAGCAGTGAAGCTCCGCAAATGAGGGAAAAACTGTTTTTT. Its protein is CASSEAPQMREKLFF.

The J gene is TRBJ1-3, the V gene TRBV10-3; D call uncertain. Germline V gene lookup returns CDR1 ENHRY and CDR2 SYGVKD. The CDR3 is 12 amino acids. The ends were cut back, 3 bases at V and 8 bases at J, with 8 bases in the middle. The CDR3 protein is CAISERRDTIYF. The CDR3 nucleotides read TGTGCCATCAGTGAAAGGAGGGACACCATATATTTT.

V and J are TRBV15 and TRBJ1-5; perhaps TRBD1 as D (6 bases). The germline CDR1 and CDR2 sequences are LNHNV and YYDKDF (reference sequence). The CDR3 length is 15 residues. V dropped 0 bases and J dropped 7 bases, with 13 bases sitting between them. The CDR3 loop is CATSRDRQEGQPQHF. CDR3 bases: TGTGCCACCAGCAGAGATAGACAGGAAGGCCAGCCCCAGCATTTT.

The chain joins TRBV6-5 to TRBJ2-7; the D gene is possibly TRBD2 (6 bases). Germline lookup yields CDR1 MNHEY and CDR2 SVGAGI. Trimming took 6 bases from V and 1 from J, leaving 10 bases between them. The CDR3 has 13 amino acids. DNA for the CDR3: TGTGCCAGCAGAACCGGGGGATCCTACGAGCAGTACGTC. Protein: CASRTGGSYEQYV.

The J gene is TRBJ2-5, the V gene TRBV2; D is unresolved. V lost 8 bases and J lost 2, with 12 bases in between. The germline V gene encodes CDR1 SNHLY and CDR2 FYNNEI. The CDR3 runs to 13 residues. DNA for the CDR3: TGTGCCAGCTATCGGGCCTTACAAGAGACCCAGTACTTC. Its translation is CASYRALQETQYF.

This chain joins TRBV11-2 and TRBJ2-6, with a weak D call TRBD2 (5 bases). Trimming left V 3 bases short and J 1 base short, with 10 bases between. This CDR3 is built from 16 residues. Germline V gene data show CDR1 as SGHAT and CDR2 as FQNNGV. The CDR3 loop reads CASSLDSGSGANVLTF. The CDR3 DNA reads as TGTGCCAGCAGCTTGGACTCGGGGTCTGGGGCCAACGTCCTGACTTTC.

This chain uses TRBV7-9 with TRBJ2-5; no firm D call. The CDR3 length is 15 residues. Germline loops: CDR1 SEHNR, CDR2 FQNEAQ (reference sequence). Trimming removed 2 bases at V and 5 bases at J, with 15 bases between. Written as DNA, the CDR3 is TGTGCCAGCAGCTTATGGGCCCTGGGCGATGAGACCCAGTACTTC. This codes for CASSLWALGDETQYF.

This clone was counted a few times. CDR3 DNA sequence: TGCGCCAGCAGCTTGGCTGGCAATCAGCCCCAGCATTTT. Protein: CASSLAGNQPQHF. The rearrangement joins TRBV5-1 to TRBJ1-5; no reliable D call. The V gene's germline CDR1 is SGHRS and CDR2 YFSETQ. CDR3 length equals 13 residues. V was shortened by 0 bases and J by 2 bases, with 3 bases between the two germline ends.

This chain joins TRBV7-3 and TRBJ2-6; D not resolved. Per germline, CDR1 SGHTA and CDR2 FQGTGA. V lost 2 bases and J lost 0, with 8 bases in between. The CDR3 runs to 16 residues. The CDR3 here is CASSLRLSSGANVLTF. The CDR3 nucleotides read TGTGCCAGCAGCTTACGACTGAGCTCTGGGGCCAACGTCCTGACTTTC. Combining the CDR3 with reference TRBV7-3 and TRBJ2-6 gives the whole variable domain GAGVSQTPSNKVTEKGKYVELRCDPISGHTALYWYRQSLGQGPEFLIYFQGTGAADDSGLPNDRFFAVRPEGSVSTLKIQRTERGDSAVYLCASSLRLSSGANVLTFGAGSRLTVL.